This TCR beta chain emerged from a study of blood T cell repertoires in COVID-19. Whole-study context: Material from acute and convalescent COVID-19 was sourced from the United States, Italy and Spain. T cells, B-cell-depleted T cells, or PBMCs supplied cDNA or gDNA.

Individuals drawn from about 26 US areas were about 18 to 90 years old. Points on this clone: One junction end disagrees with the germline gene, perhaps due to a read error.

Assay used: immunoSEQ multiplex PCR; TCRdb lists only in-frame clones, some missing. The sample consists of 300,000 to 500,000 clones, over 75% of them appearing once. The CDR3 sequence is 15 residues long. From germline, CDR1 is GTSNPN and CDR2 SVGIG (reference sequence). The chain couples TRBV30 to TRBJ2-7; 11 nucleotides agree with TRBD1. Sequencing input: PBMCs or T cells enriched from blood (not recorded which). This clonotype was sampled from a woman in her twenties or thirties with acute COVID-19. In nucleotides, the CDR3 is TGTGCCTGGAGTGTACTGAGGACAGGGGGCGCGAGGGCCCACTTC. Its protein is CAWSVLRTGGARAHF.